The 10 T cell receptor beta chains below all came from one sample that was sequenced in a study of tumor-infiltrating lymphocytes in localized non-small cell lung cancer (dated by TCRdb to 2020 to 2022). Library preparation employed the immunoSEQ multiplex PCR assay. What TCRdb holds here is the immuneACCESS table cut down to in-frame rearrangements. Part of the clones is not present; checked against another copy, under half of the missing clones reflect an unresolved V gene, and the others are unexplained. The sample table shows 12,000 to 15,000 clones, and less than 75% are seen once. 22% of the sample comes from the top ten. What was sequenced was uninvolved lung tissue not adjacent to the tumor. These receptors were obtained from a human donor with non-small cell lung cancer.

This clone was observed once. The V call is TRBV30, the J call TRBJ2-7; 7 bases match TRBD1. Losses at the gene ends were 4 bases for V and 3 bases for J; bases not matched to a gene: 3. The CDR3 runs to 12 residues. CDR1 and CDR2 (germline): GTSNPN, SVGIG (reference sequence). CDR3 bases: TGTGCCTGGATAAGGGACAGCTACGAGCAGTACTTC. Its protein is CAWIRDSYEQYF.

CDR3 protein: CASRQDGNTIYF. Here the CDR3 DNA reads TGTGCCAGCAGACAGGATGGAAACACCATATATTTT. The chain joins TRBV6-1 to TRBJ1-3, with D possibly TRBD1 on 5 matching bases. CDR3 length equals 12 residues. The V and J ends lost 6 bases and 3 bases respectively, with 6 bases between them. The germline CDR1 and CDR2 sequences are MNHNS and SASEGT.

The rearrangement uses TRBV28 and TRBJ1-1; no definite D call. V gave up 2 bases and J gave up 4 bases, with 17 bases separating them. The CDR3 runs 16 residues. Germline V gene data show CDR1 as MDHEN and CDR2 as SYDVKM. CDR3: CASSLNAPGVGTEAFF. The CDR3 DNA is TGTGCCAGCAGTTTAAATGCCCCTGGGGTTGGCACTGAAGCTTTCTTT.

V and J are TRBV18 and TRBJ2-7; D is ambiguous. Per germline, CDR1 KGHSH and CDR2 LQKENI. This CDR3 has 14 amino acids. The V end lost 4 bases, the J end lost 7 bases, and 17 bases lay between the germline ends. The CDR3 DNA is TGTGCCAGCTCACTCTCTGGTGGGTTGGGGGAGCAGTACTTC. Its translation: CASSLSGGLGEQYF.

The chain combines TRBV6-5 with TRBJ2-7, with D possibly being TRBD1 or TRBD2 (5 bases each). The germline CDR1 and CDR2 sequences are MNHEY and SVGAGI. This CDR3 region has 14 residues. With 6 bases removed from V and 5 bases from J, the gap between germline ends came to 17 bases. CDR3 bases: TGTGCCAGCAGCATCGGCAGGGCCGGGAACGAGCAGTACTTC. This sequence encodes CASSIGRAGNEQYF.

This clone has just one count. This rearrangement joins TRBV5-1 to TRBJ2-5; a weak D match, TRBD1 (5 bases). The CDR3 is made up of 14 amino acids. The V gene lost 0 bases and the J gene lost 2 bases, with 8 bases spanning the gap. The germline V gene encodes CDR1 SGHRS and CDR2 YFSETQ. This CDR3 is CASSLGQGQETQYF. The CDR3 DNA sequence: TGCGCCAGCAGCTTGGGTCAGGGTCAAGAGACCCAGTACTTC.

This clone was seen a single time. J is TRBJ2-3 and V is TRBV5-8; TRBD1 or TRBD2 may be the D gene (6 bases each). Deletions cut 4 bases from V and 4 bases from J, with 16 bases between. CDR1 and CDR2 (germline): SGHTS, YDEGEE. The CDR3 consists of 15 residues. The CDR3 sequence is CASSLTGWEADTQYF. The CDR3 coding sequence is TGTGCCAGCAGCCTTACAGGGTGGGAGGCAGATACGCAGTATTTT. Based on the CDR3 plus reference TRBV5-8 and TRBJ2-3, the full variable domain is EAGVTQSPTHLIKTRGQQATLRCSPISGHTSVYWYQQALGLGLQFLLWYDEGEERNRGNFPPRFSGRQFPNYSSELNVNALELEDSALYLCASSLTGWEADTQYFGPGTRLTVL.

The chain uses TRBV2 and TRBJ2-7, with TRBD1 matching 9 bases. The length of the CDR3 is 17 residues. J gave up 2 bases and V 7 bases, and 15 bases lay outside the gene matches. CDR1 is SNHLY, CDR2 FYNNEI, per germline. DNA for the CDR3: TGTGCCAGCAAGGGTGGCCTAACAGGGGGCAAAGCCTACGAGCAGTACTTC. Amino acids: CASKGGLTGGKAYEQYF.

The gene calls are TRBV14 and TRBJ2-4; D is unresolved. Germline V gives CDR1 SGHDN, CDR2 FVKESK. CDR3 size: 16 residues. Trimming shortened V by 0 bases and J by 4 bases, and 13 bases separated the two germline ends. The chain's CDR3 is CASSQDSRLGKNIQYF. The CDR3 DNA sequence: TGTGCCAGCAGCCAAGATTCGAGACTGGGGAAAAACATTCAGTACTTC.

The J gene is TRBJ1-2, the V gene TRBV4-2, with a tentative D call TRBD1 (6 bases). This CDR3 has 16 amino acids. CDR1 LGHNA and CDR2 YNFKEQ come from the germline V gene. The V gene lost 1 base and the J gene lost 1 base, with 13 bases spanning the gap. The CDR3 coding sequence is TGTGCCAGCAGCCAAGCGTGGCAGGGGAGTAACTATGGCTACACCTTC. It encodes CASSQAWQGSNYGYTF.